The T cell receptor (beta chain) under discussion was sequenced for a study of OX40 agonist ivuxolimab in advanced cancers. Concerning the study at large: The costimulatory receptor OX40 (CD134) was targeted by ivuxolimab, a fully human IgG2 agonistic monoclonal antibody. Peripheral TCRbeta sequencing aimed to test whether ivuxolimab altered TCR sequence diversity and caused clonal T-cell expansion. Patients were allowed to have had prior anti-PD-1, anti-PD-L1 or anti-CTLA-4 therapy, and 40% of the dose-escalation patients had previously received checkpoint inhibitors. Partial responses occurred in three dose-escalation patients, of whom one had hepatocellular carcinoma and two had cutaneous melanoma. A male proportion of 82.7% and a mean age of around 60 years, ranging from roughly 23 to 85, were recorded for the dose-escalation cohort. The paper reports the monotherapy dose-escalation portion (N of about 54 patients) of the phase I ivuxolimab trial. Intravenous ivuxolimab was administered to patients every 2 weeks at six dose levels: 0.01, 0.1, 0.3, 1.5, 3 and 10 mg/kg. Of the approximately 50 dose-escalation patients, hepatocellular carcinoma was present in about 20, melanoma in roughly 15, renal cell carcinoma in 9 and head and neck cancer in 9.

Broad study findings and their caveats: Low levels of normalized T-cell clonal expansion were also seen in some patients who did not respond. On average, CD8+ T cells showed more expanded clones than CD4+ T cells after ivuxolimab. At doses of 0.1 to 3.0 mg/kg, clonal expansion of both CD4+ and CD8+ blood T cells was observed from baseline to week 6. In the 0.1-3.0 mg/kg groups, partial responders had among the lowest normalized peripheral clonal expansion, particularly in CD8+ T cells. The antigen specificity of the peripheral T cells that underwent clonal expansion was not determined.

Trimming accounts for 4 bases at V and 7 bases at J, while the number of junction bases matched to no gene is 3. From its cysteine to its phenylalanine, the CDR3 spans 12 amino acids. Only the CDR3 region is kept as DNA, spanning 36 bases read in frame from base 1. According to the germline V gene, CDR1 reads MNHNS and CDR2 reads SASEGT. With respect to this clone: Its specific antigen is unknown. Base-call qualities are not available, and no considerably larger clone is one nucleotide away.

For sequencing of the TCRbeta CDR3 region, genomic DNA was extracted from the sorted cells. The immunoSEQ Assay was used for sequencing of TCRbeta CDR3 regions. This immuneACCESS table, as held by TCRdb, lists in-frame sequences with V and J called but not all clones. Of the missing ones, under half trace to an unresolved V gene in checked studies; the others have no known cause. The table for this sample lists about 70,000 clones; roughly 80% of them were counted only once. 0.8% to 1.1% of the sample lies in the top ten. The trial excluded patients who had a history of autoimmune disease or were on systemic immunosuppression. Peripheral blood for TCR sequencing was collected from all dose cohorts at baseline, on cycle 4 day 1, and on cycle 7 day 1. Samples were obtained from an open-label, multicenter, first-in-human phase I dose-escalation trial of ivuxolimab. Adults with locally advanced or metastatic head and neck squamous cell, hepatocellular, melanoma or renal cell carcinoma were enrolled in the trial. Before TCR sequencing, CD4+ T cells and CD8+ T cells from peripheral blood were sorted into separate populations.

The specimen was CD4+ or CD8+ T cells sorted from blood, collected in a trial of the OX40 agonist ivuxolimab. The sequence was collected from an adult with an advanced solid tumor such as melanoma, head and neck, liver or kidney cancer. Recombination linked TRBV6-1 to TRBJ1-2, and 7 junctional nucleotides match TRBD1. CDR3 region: CASSVTGAGYTF. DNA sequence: TGTGCCAGCAGTGTCACAGGGGCTGGCTACACCTTC.